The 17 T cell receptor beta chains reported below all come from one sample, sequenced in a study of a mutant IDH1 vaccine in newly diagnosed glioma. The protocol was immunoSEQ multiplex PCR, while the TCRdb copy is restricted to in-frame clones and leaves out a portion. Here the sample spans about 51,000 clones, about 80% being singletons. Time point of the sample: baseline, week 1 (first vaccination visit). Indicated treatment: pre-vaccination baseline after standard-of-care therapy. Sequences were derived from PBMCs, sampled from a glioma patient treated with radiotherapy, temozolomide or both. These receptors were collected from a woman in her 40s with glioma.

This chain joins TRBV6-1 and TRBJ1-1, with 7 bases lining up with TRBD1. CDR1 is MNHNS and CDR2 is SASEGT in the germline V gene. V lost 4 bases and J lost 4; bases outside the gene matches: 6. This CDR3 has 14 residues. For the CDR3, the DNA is TGTGCCAGCAGTGGAACTGACAGGGTCACTGAAGCTTTCTTT. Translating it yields CASSGTDRVTEAFF.

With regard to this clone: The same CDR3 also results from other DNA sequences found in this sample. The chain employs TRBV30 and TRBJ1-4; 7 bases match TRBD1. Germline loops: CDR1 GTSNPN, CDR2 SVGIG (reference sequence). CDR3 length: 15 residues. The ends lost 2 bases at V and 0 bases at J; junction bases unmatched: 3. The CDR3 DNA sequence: TGTGCCTGGAGTTTAGGGACAGCAACTAATGAAAAACTGTTTTTT. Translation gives CAWSLGTATNEKLFF.

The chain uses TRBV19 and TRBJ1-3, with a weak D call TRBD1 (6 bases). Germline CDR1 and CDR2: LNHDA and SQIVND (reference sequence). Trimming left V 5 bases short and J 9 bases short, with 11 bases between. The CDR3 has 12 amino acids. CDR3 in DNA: TGTGCCAGTAGTGGGGGCCTAGGCACCATATATTTT. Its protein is CASSGGLGTIYF.

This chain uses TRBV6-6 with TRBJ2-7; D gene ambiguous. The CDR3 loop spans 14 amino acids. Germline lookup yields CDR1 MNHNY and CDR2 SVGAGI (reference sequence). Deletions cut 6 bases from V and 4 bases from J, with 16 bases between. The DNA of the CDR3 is TGTGCCAGCAGATCCCGGGCGGCAAATTACGAGCAGTACTTC. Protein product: CASRSRAANYEQYF.

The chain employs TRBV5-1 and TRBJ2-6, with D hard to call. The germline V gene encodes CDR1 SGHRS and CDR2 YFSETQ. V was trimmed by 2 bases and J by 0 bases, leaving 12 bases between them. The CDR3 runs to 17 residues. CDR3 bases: TGCGCCAGCAGCTTTACGACAACCGCCTCTGGGGCCAACGTCCTGACTTTC. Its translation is CASSFTTTASGANVLTF.

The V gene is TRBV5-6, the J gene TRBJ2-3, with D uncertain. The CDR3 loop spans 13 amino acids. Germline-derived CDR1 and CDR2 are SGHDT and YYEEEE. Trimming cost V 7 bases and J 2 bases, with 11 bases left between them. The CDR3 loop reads CASRTANTDTQYF. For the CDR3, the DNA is TGTGCCAGCCGAACGGCCAACACAGATACGCAGTATTTT.

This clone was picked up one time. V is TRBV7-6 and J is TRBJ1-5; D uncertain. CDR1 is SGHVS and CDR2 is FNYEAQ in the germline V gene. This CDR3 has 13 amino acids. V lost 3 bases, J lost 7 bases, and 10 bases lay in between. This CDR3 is CASSLAGGQPQHF. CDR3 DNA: TGTGCCAGCAGCTTGGCAGGAGGACAGCCCCAGCATTTT. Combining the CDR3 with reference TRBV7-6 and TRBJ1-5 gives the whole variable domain GAGVSQSPRYKVTKRGQDVALRCDPISGHVSLYWYRQALGQGPEFLTYFNYEAQQDKSGLPNDRFSAERPEGSISTLTIQRTEQRDSAMYRCASSLAGGQPQHFGDGTRLSIL.

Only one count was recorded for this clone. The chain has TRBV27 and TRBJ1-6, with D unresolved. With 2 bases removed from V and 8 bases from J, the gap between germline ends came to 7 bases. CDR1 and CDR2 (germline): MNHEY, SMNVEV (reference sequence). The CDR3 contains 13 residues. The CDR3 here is CASSLESDSPLHF. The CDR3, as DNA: TGTGCCAGCAGTTTAGAATCTGATTCACCCCTCCACTTT.

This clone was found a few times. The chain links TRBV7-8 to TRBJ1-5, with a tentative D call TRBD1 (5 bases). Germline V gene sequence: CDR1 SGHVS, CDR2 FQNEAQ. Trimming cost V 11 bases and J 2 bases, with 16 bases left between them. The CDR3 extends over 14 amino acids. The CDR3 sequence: CAVRSGGGNQPQHF. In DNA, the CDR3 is TGTGCCGTACGTTCCGGGGGTGGCAATCAGCCCCAGCATTTT.

Here the CDR3 reads CASRTDRGSGYTF. CDR3 in DNA: TGTGCCAGCAGGACGGACAGGGGAAGTGGCTACACCTTC. The genes are TRBV2 and TRBJ1-2; 9 bases fit TRBD1. In germline, CDR1 is SNHLY, CDR2 FYNNEI. With 6 bases clipped from V and 7 bases from J, the junction kept 6 bases outside the gene matches. This CDR3 is built from 13 residues. Variable domain in full (rest from reference TRBV2 and TRBJ1-2): EPEVTQTPSHQVTQMGQEVILRCVPISNHLYFYWYRQILGQKVEFLVSFYNNEISEKSEIFDDQFSVERPDGSNFTLKIRSTKLEDSAMYFCASRTDRGSGYTFGSGTRLTVV.

The CDR3 coding sequence is TGTGCCAGCAGTCCCCTGACAGGGAATAATTCACCCCTCCACTTT. It yields the protein CASSPLTGNNSPLHF. The V call is TRBV6-1, the J call TRBJ1-6, with 7 bases that match TRBD1. The CDR3 is made up of 15 amino acids. V dropped 5 bases and J dropped 5; count of bases not matched to a gene: 6. Germline-derived CDR1 and CDR2 are MNHNS and SASEGT.

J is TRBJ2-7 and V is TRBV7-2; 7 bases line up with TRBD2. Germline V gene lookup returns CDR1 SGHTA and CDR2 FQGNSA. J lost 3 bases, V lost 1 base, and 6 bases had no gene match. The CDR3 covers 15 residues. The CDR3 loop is CASSLGPGRGYEQYF. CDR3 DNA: TGTGCCAGCAGCTTAGGGCCGGGGAGGGGCTACGAGCAGTACTTC.

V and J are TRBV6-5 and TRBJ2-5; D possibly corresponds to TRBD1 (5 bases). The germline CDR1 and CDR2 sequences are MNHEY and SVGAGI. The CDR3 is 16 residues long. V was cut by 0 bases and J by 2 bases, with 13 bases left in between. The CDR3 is CASSYSFTGAQETQYF. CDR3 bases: TGTGCCAGCAGTTACTCCTTCACAGGAGCTCAAGAGACCCAGTACTTC.

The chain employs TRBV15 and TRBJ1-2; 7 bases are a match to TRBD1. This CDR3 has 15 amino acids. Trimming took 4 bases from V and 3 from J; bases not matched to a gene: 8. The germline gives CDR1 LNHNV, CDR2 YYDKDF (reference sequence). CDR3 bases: TGTGCCACCAGCAAAGACTACGACAGGGACTATGGCTACACCTTC. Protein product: CATSKDYDRDYGYTF. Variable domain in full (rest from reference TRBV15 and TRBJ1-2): DAMVIQNPRYQVTQFGKPVTLSCSQTLNHNVMYWYQQKSSQAPKLLFHYYDKDFNNEADTPDNFQSRRPNTSFCFLDIRSPGLGDTAMYLCATSKDYDRDYGYTFGSGTRLTVV.

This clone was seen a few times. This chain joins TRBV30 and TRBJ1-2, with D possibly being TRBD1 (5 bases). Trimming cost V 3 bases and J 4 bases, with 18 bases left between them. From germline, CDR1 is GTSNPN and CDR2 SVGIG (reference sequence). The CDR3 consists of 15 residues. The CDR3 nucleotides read TGTGCCTGGAGGGGGACCCAACTAGGCTCCTATGGCTACACCTTC. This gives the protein CAWRGTQLGSYGYTF.

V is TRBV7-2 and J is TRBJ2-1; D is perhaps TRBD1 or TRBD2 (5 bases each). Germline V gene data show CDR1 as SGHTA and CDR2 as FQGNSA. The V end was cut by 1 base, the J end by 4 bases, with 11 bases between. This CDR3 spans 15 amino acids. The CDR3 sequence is CASSLVGDAYNEQFF. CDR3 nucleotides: TGTGCCAGCAGCTTAGTTGGGGACGCGTACAATGAGCAGTTCTTC.

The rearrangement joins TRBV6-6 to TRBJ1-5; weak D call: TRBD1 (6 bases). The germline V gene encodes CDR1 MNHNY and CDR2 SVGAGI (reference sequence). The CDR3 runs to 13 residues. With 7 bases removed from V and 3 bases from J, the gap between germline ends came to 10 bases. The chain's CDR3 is CASTRDTNQPQHF. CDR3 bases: TGTGCCAGCACCAGGGACACCAATCAGCCCCAGCATTTT.